This entry concerns a single T cell receptor (beta chain). The antigen remains unidentified. This sample was included in a study of cytomegalovirus exposure and HLA in healthy donors. Points from the study as a whole: Overall, around 160 TCR beta chains were annotated as cytomegalovirus-associated. CMV serostatus was the only recorded immune exposure for donors. Productive rates of about 90% or about 30% were seen for most TCR beta V segments in an earlier analysis.

PCR was performed using 60 Vbeta and 13 Jbeta primers. TCRdb's copy holds only in-frame clones and misses some; the assay was immunoSEQ multiplex PCR. The table includes about 100,000 clones, around three quarters detected once. J gave up 4 bases and V 10 bases, and 16 bases lay outside the gene matches. This CDR3 spans 17 amino acids. CDR1 and CDR2 from the germline V gene are MNHEY and SMNVEV (reference sequence). The sequencing input was PBMCs. This rearrangement joins TRBV27 to TRBJ2-1; TRBD2 matches 10 bases. The sequence was obtained from a man aged 25-40 years in good health and CMV-seronegative. The CDR3 is CATQGSGGARVYNEQFF. CDR3 nucleotide sequence: TGTGCCACCCAAGGAAGCGGGGGGGCCCGGGTGTACAATGAGCAGTTCTTC.